The following is a T cell receptor (beta chain) sequence with its context. Its antigen is as yet unknown. Isolating PBMCs gave at least 6 million of these cells per sample. Each sample provided at least 5.5 micrograms of extracted total RNA. With a J-beta primer mix and a sample-barcoded 5' primer, a second PCR ran about 7 to 12 cycles. Tags on each cDNA molecule came from a template-switch adaptor with 12 random nucleotides. TCRdb re-analysed the 5' RACE reads in MiXCR, keeping a single row per CDR3 protein. The sample carries 650,000 to 1,000,000 distinct CDR3 sequences, approximately 35% recorded once. This entry comes from a study of blood T cells in healthy people across ages. Study-wide results and limits: Unsorted PBMC input precluded a conclusive naive versus antigen-experienced comparison.

There are 13 residues in the CDR3. From germline, CDR1 is LNHDA and CDR2 SQIVND (reference sequence). V was shortened by 2 bases and J by 3 bases, with 7 bases between the two germline ends. The sequencing sample was made of blood. The rearrangement links TRBV19 to TRBJ1-1; D not resolved. The source of this sequence is a young man in good health. The CDR3 region has the DNA TGTGCCAGTAGTATAAACGGGCACACTGAAGCTTTCTTT. Translating it yields CASSINGHTEAFF.